What follows describes a single T cell receptor beta chain. Antigen: not known. CD45RO-negative, CCR7-positively selected cells formed the naive CD8 fraction, excluding terminally differentiated effector memory CD45RA+ cells. In germline, CDR1 is MNHEY, CDR2 SMNVEV (reference sequence). V shed 0 bases and J shed 8 bases, with 16 bases lying between them. The CDR3 spans 15 residues. Each subset's genomic DNA was shared equally among a number of immunoSEQ plates. Measured with immunoSEQ multiplex PCR; TCRdb has only the in-frame clones, and not every one. The table records about 2 million clones, over 85% of them present only once. The data belong to a study of shared clonotypes between healthy human individuals. Study-wide points: Compared with memory subsets, naive subsets generally had larger estimated richness.

The V gene is TRBV27, the J gene TRBJ1-2; D not resolved. This TCR derives from a man between 18 and 35 years old in good health. Material for sequencing was naive CD8+ T cells sorted from blood. The CDR3 sequence: CASSLSSGPSYGYTF. As DNA, the CDR3 is TGTGCCAGCAGTTTATCCTCCGGGCCCTCGTACGGCTACACCTTC.